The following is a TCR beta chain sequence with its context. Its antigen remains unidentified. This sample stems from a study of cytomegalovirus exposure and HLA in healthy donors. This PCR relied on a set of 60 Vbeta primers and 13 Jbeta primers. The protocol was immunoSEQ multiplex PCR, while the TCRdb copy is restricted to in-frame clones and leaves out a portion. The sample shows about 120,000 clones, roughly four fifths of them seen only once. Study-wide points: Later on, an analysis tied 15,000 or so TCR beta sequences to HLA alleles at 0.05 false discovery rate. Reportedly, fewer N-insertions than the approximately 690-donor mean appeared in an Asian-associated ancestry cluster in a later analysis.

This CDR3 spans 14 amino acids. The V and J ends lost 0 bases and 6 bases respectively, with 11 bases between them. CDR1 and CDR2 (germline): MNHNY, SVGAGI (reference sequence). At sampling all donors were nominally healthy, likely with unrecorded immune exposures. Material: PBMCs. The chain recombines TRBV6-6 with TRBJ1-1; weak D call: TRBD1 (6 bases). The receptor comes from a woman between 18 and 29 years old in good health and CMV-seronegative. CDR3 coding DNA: TGTGCCAGCAGTTACTCGACAGGTTCCTCTGAAGCTTTCTTT. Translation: CASSYSTGSSEAFF.